This is a list of T cell receptor beta chains from one sample in a study of shared clonotypes between healthy human individuals. Only in-frame clones appear in the TCRdb table, and some are missing; sequencing was by immunoSEQ multiplex PCR. The repertoire holds over a million clones, with roughly 96% as singletons. Input material: naive CD4+ T cells sorted from blood. Receptor source: a young man in good health. The CDR3 runs from the conserved cysteine through the conserved F or W. Fields, in order: J gene, V gene, clone size, D gene, CDR3 length, CDR3 protein, CDR3 DNA. D genes are given only for firm matches. Where a row states a size, it is once, few, many or the class of an expanded clone; other rows omit it.

j_call: TRBJ2-2; v_call: TRBV19; clone_size: .; d_call: TRBD1; cdr3_length: 16; cdr3_aa: CASSPVDREITGELFF; cdr3_nt: TGTGCCAGTAGCCCCGTGGACAGGGAAATCACCGGGGAGCTGTTTTTT
j_call: TRBJ2-1; v_call: TRBV9; clone_size: .; d_call: TRBD1; cdr3_length: 14; cdr3_aa: CASTGGSSYNEQFF; cdr3_nt: TGTGCCAGTACAGGGGGGAGCTCCTACAATGAGCAGTTCTTC
j_call: TRBJ2-7; v_call: TRBV4-3; clone_size: .; d_call: .; cdr3_length: 15; cdr3_aa: CASSQSAAGFYEQYF; cdr3_nt: TGCGCCAGCAGCCAATCCGCGGCGGGATTCTACGAGCAGTACTTC
j_call: TRBJ2-7; v_call: TRBV18; clone_size: .; d_call: .; cdr3_length: 15; cdr3_aa: CASSRYERGGYEQYF; cdr3_nt: TGTGCCAGCTCACGATACGAAAGAGGGGGCTACGAGCAGTACTTC
j_call: TRBJ2-7; v_call: TRBV7-2; clone_size: .; d_call: TRBD1; cdr3_length: 13; cdr3_aa: CASSSQGVYEQYF; cdr3_nt: TGTGCCAGCTCCTCCCAGGGGGTCTACGAGCAGTACTTC
j_call: TRBJ2-2; v_call: TRBV7-9; clone_size: .; d_call: .; cdr3_length: 15; cdr3_aa: CASSLAGGNTGELFF; cdr3_nt: TGTGCCAGCAGCTTAGCTGGGGGCAACACCGGGGAGCTGTTTTTT
j_call: TRBJ2-7; v_call: TRBV29-1; clone_size: .; d_call: TRBD1; cdr3_length: 12; cdr3_aa: CSASGTAYEQYF; cdr3_nt: TGCAGCGCCTCCGGGACAGCTTACGAGCAGTACTTC
j_call: TRBJ2-3; v_call: TRBV11-2; clone_size: .; d_call: .; cdr3_length: 17; cdr3_aa: CASSLDSYRVSTDTQYF; cdr3_nt: TGTGCCAGCAGCTTAGATTCCTATCGAGTTTCCACAGATACGCAGTATTTT
j_call: TRBJ2-7; v_call: TRBV7-9; clone_size: .; d_call: TRBD1; cdr3_length: 16; cdr3_aa: CASSFIKDRGLYEQYF; cdr3_nt: TGTGCCAGCAGCTTCATCAAGGACAGGGGTCTCTACGAGCAGTACTTC
j_call: TRBJ2-3; v_call: TRBV4-2; clone_size: .; d_call: .; cdr3_length: 14; cdr3_aa: CASSIRQSTDTQYF; cdr3_nt: TGTGCCAGCAGCATACGACAAAGCACAGATACGCAGTATTTT
j_call: TRBJ1-5; v_call: TRBV2; clone_size: .; d_call: .; cdr3_length: 13; cdr3_aa: CASKVDFNQPQHF; cdr3_nt: TGTGCCAGCAAGGTGGACTTCAATCAGCCCCAGCATTTT
j_call: TRBJ1-4; v_call: TRBV5-6; clone_size: .; d_call: .; cdr3_length: 15; cdr3_aa: CASSTRPGFGEKLFF; cdr3_nt: TGTGCCAGCAGCACCAGGCCCGGTTTTGGGGAAAAACTGTTTTTT
j_call: TRBJ2-7; v_call: TRBV11-2; clone_size: .; d_call: TRBD2; cdr3_length: 15; cdr3_aa: CASSRTGLAAYEQYF; cdr3_nt: TGTGCCAGCAGCCGCACGGGACTAGCGGCCTACGAGCAGTACTTC
j_call: TRBJ1-5; v_call: TRBV7-5; clone_size: .; d_call: .; cdr3_length: 21; cdr3_aa: CARSLVSLGRVNGYSNQPQHF; cdr3_nt: TGTGCCAGAAGCTTAGTGTCCCTGGGCAGGGTGAACGGCTATAGCAATCAGCCCCAGCATTTT
j_call: TRBJ2-7; v_call: TRBV5-4; clone_size: .; d_call: TRBD2; cdr3_length: 14; cdr3_aa: CASSLAGRTYEQYF; cdr3_nt: TGTGCCAGCAGTTTAGCGGGCCGGACCTACGAGCAGTACTTC
j_call: TRBJ2-7; v_call: TRBV6-5; clone_size: .; d_call: .; cdr3_length: 13; cdr3_aa: CASMGGNSYEQYF; cdr3_nt: TGTGCCAGCATGGGCGGGAACTCCTACGAGCAGTACTTC
j_call: TRBJ2-7; v_call: TRBV6-5; clone_size: .; d_call: .; cdr3_length: 14; cdr3_aa: CASSSTGSSYEQYF; cdr3_nt: TGTGCCAGCAGTTCCACAGGGAGCTCCTACGAGCAGTACTTC
j_call: TRBJ2-2; v_call: TRBV9; clone_size: .; d_call: .; cdr3_length: 15; cdr3_aa: CASSATGTGGGELFF; cdr3_nt: TGTGCCAGCAGCGCTACCGGGACCGGCGGTGGGGAGCTGTTTTTT
j_call: TRBJ2-3; v_call: TRBV10-3; clone_size: .; d_call: .; cdr3_length: 10; cdr3_aa: CATRAGPTYF; cdr3_nt: TGTGCCACTCGGGCAGGGCCTACGTATTTT
j_call: TRBJ1-2; v_call: TRBV18; clone_size: .; d_call: .; cdr3_length: 16; cdr3_aa: CASSPSLGQVSDGYTF; cdr3_nt: TGTGCCAGCTCACCCTCTCTGGGTCAAGTTTCCGATGGCTACACCTTC
j_call: TRBJ1-5; v_call: TRBV18; clone_size: .; d_call: TRBD1; cdr3_length: 16; cdr3_aa: CASSPLGQGARQPQHF; cdr3_nt: TGTGCCAGCTCACCTTTGGGACAGGGGGCGCGGCAGCCCCAGCATTTT
j_call: TRBJ1-5; v_call: TRBV4-1; clone_size: once; d_call: .; cdr3_length: 15; cdr3_aa: CASSQNRDSNQPQHF; cdr3_nt: TGCGCCAGCAGCCAAAACAGGGATAGCAATCAGCCCCAGCATTTT
j_call: TRBJ2-1; v_call: TRBV18; clone_size: .; d_call: .; cdr3_length: 13; cdr3_aa: CASSPELRDEQFF; cdr3_nt: TGTGCCAGCTCACCAGAACTTAGAGATGAGCAGTTCTTC
j_call: TRBJ2-3; v_call: TRBV5-1; clone_size: .; d_call: .; cdr3_length: 16; cdr3_aa: CASSSNRGAGTDTQYF; cdr3_nt: TGCGCCAGCAGCTCAAACCGGGGGGCCGGCACAGATACGCAGTATTTT